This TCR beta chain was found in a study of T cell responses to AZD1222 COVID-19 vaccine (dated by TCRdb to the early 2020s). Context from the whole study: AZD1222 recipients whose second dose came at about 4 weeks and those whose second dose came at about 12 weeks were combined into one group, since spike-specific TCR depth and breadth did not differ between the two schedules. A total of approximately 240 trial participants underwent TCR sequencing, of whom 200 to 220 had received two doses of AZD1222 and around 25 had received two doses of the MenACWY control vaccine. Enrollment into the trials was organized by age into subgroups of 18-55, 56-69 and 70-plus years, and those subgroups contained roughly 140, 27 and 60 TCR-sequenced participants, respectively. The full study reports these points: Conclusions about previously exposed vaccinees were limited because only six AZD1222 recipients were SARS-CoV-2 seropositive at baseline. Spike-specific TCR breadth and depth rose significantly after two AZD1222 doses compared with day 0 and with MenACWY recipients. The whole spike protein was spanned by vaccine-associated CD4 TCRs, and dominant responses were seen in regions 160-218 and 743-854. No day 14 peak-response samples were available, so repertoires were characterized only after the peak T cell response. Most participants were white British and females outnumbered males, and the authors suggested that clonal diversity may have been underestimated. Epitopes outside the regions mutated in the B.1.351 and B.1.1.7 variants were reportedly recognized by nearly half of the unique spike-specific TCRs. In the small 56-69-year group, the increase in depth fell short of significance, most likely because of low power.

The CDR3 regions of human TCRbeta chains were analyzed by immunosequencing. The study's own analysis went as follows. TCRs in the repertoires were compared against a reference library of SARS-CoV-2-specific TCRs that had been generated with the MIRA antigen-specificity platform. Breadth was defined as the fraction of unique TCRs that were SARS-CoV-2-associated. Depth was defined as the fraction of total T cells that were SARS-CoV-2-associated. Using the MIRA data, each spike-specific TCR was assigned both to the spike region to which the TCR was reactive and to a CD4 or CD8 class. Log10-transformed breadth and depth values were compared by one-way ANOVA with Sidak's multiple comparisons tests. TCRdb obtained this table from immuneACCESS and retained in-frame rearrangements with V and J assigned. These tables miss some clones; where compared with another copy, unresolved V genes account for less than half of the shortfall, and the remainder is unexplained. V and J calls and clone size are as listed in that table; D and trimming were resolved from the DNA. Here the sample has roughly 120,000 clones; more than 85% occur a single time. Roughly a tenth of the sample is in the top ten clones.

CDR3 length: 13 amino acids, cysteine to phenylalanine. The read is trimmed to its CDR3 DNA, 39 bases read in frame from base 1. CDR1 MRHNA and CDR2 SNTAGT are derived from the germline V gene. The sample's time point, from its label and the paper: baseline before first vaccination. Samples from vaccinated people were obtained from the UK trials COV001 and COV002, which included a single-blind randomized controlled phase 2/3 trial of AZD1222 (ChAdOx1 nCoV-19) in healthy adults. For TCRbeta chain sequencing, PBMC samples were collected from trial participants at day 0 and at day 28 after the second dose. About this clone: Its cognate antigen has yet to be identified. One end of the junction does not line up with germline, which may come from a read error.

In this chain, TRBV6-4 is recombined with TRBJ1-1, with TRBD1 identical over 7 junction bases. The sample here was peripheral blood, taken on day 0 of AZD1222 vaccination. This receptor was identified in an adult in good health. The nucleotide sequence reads TGTGCTAGCAGGGGGGGGTCCTACACTGAAGCTTTCTTT. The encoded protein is CASRGGSYTEAFF.